The sequence of this T cell receptor beta chain was determined in a study of cytomegalovirus exposure and HLA in healthy donors. Study-wide points: The authors assumed roughly uniform sequencing depth across donors for presence/absence analyses.

This PCR relied on a set of 60 Vbeta primers and 13 Jbeta primers. The method was immunoSEQ multiplex PCR; TCRdb's version includes in-frame clones alone and lacks a portion of them. Here the sample spans 110,000 to 150,000 clones, around 80% being singletons. As regards this clone: Its antigen is still unknown.

Sequences were obtained from PBMCs. This clonotype was sampled from a man aged 18 to 30 in good health and CMV-seropositive.

CDR3 in amino acids: CASSFSGTANEQYF. CDR3 coding DNA: TGTGCCAGCAGTTTTTCGGGGACAGCAAACGAGCAGTACTTC. V and J are TRBV28 and TRBJ2-7; 7 positions agree with TRBD1. From germline, CDR1 is MDHEN and CDR2 SYDVKM. The CDR3 covers 14 residues. The V gene end was trimmed by 3 bases and the J gene end by 5 bases; junction bases not matched to a gene: 7.